The clone carrying this TCR beta chain was seen ten or more times. Antigen unknown. The TCR beta CDR3 regions underwent amplification using RNA transcripts as the source. The primer set for the first-round RT-PCR of the TCR CDR3 was HTBI. TCRdb reprocessed the multiplex PCR reads via MiXCR and lists one record per CDR3 protein. This table has roughly 700,000 distinct CDR3 sequences, 15% to 20% appearing once. The study enrolled patients aged 18 to 65 with newly diagnosed hyperthyroidism of under 2 months' duration. For the diagnoses, clinical symptoms, serum thyroxine and TRAb, thyroid ultrasound and orbital computed tomography were used. PBMCs stemmed from about 9.7 ml fresh peripheral blood. This CDR3 spans 14 amino acids. The germline gives CDR1 ENHRY, CDR2 SYGVKD. The junction had 12 bases not matched to a gene; V was cut back by 10 bases and J by 5 bases. The data originate from a study of T cells in Graves' hyperthyroidism and ophthalmopathy.

Regarding the study as a whole: Ophthalmopathy stood apart from stable hyperthyroidism in a 13 V-J model.

The sequence derives from a man aged 45-65 years with Graves' hyperthyroidism. The chain is built from TRBV10-3 and TRBJ2-7, with 9 nucleotides matching TRBD1. Sequenced input: blood. DNA for the CDR3: TGTGCCACAGGGGGAGGGACAGGGCTCCACGAGCAGTACTTC. Translated: CATGGGTGLHEQYF.